This entry lists 19 T cell receptor beta chains sequenced from one sample in a study of blood T cell repertoires in COVID-19 (dated by TCRdb to about 2020). Libraries were made using the immunoSEQ multiplex PCR assay. What TCRdb holds here is the immuneACCESS table cut down to in-frame rearrangements. Part of the clones is not present; checked against another copy, under half of the missing clones reflect an unresolved V gene, and the others are unexplained. The sample records some 180,000 clones, about 76% of which are singletons. Together, the top ten hold approximately 8.6% of the sample. Input material: peripheral blood. The receptors were sampled from a woman in her fifties or sixties with active or convalescent COVID-19.

V usage is TRBV18 and J usage is TRBJ1-2; D may be TRBD1 (5 bases). The V end lost 0 bases, the J end lost 1 base, and 9 bases lay between the germline ends. There are 15 residues in the CDR3. CDR1 KGHSH and CDR2 LQKENI come from the germline V gene. CDR3 DNA sequence: TGTGCCAGCTCACCACCGGGCAGGGATAACTATGGCTACACCTTC. This gives the protein CASSPPGRDNYGYTF.

The chain has TRBV18 and TRBJ2-7; possibly TRBD1 for D (5 bases). Trimming pared 1 base from V and 5 bases from J, leaving 12 bases between. The CDR3 contains 14 residues. From germline, CDR1 is KGHSH and CDR2 LQKENI. The CDR3 DNA follows: TGTGCCAGCTCACCACGGCAGGGCTCTGACGAGCAGTACTTC. Translated, it gives CASSPRQGSDEQYF.

The V gene is TRBV6-5, the J gene TRBJ2-7, with D possibly being TRBD1 (5 bases). Germline V gene sequence: CDR1 MNHEY, CDR2 SVGAGI. V was pared by 7 bases and J by 4 bases, with 14 bases between. CDR3 length: 13 amino acids. This CDR3 reads CASTAREFYEQYF. Here the CDR3 DNA reads TGTGCCAGCACTGCCAGGGAATTTTACGAGCAGTACTTC.

This clone appeared a few times. V usage is TRBV7-2 and J usage is TRBJ2-4; the match to TRBD1 covers 8 bases. Looked up from germline, CDR1 is SGHTA and CDR2 is FQGNSA. Losses at the gene ends were 6 bases for V and 8 bases for J; bases not matched to a gene: 15. The CDR3 sequence is 16 residues long. The CDR3 DNA reads as TGTGCCAGCAGTCGTGGGGCCGGGACAGGTGGGGACATTCAGTACTTC. This sequence encodes CASSRGAGTGGDIQYF.

In nucleotides, the CDR3 is TGTGCCAGCAGTTACCGGTCCGGGAGGGGACCAGATACGCAGTATTTT. This codes for CASSYRSGRGPDTQYF. V is TRBV6-5 and J is TRBJ2-3; 8 bases are a match to TRBD2. Germline CDR1 is MNHEY and CDR2 is SVGAGI. V lost 2 bases and J lost 4; bases outside the gene matches: 8. This CDR3 has 16 residues.

The genes are TRBV12-3 or TRBV12-4 and TRBJ2-7; unclear D gene. The CDR3 extends over 12 amino acids. V was pared by 6 bases and J by 1 base, with 7 bases between. The DNA for the CDR3 is TGTGCCAGCAGCCTACAGTCCTACGAGCAGTACTTC. It yields the protein CASSLQSYEQYF.

The CDR3 protein is CASSWTDTAGNTIYF. Here the CDR3 DNA reads TGTGCCAGCAGCTGGACAGACACCGCTGGAAACACCATATATTTT. The V and J genes are TRBV11-1 and TRBJ1-3, with D perhaps matching TRBD1 (6 bases). Trimming took 4 bases from V and 2 from J, leaving 12 bases between them. From germline, CDR1 is SGHAT and CDR2 FQDESV (reference sequence). The CDR3 spans 15 residues.

The chain carries TRBV5-1 and TRBJ2-3, with 7 nucleotides matching TRBD2. From germline, CDR1 is SGHRS and CDR2 YFSETQ. This CDR3 has 15 amino acids. With 4 bases clipped from V and 5 bases from J, the junction kept 10 bases outside the gene matches. The CDR3 region has the DNA TGCGCCAGCAGCCTAGCGGCCCCAGCAGGAGATACGCAGTATTTT. Protein: CASSLAAPAGDTQYF.

The chain has TRBV28 and TRBJ1-1; a weak D match, TRBD1 (6 bases). Germline loops: CDR1 MDHEN, CDR2 SYDVKM. Deletions cut 5 bases from V and 3 bases from J, with 28 bases between. There are 19 residues in the CDR3. In nucleotides, the CDR3 is TGTGCCAGCAGTCCTCTTCGGCCCCGCAGGGGCTCCTATGACACTGAAGCTTTCTTT. Protein: CASSPLRPRRGSYDTEAFF.

The V gene is TRBV5-6, the J gene TRBJ2-5; the D is unclear. The CDR3 consists of 13 residues. V gave up 0 bases and J gave up 7 bases, with 10 bases separating them. The V gene's germline CDR1 is SGHDT and CDR2 YYEEEE. In DNA form, the CDR3 reads TGTGCCAGCAGCTTGGAGCTGGCAGGGACCCAGTACTTC. As protein: CASSLELAGTQYF.

This clone appeared a few times. The chain recombines TRBV7-6 with TRBJ1-6, with D perhaps TRBD1 (6 bases). Trimming cost V 2 bases and J 7 bases, with 12 bases left between them. This CDR3 has 15 amino acids. The germline V gene encodes CDR1 SGHVS and CDR2 FNYEAQ. The CDR3 spells CASSLNRGANSPLHF. Written as DNA, the CDR3 is TGTGCCAGCAGCTTAAACCGGGGGGCCAATTCACCCCTCCACTTT.

The chain carries TRBV4-3 and TRBJ2-1; 7 positions agree with TRBD2. V shed 4 bases and J 7 bases; nucleotides not matched to a gene: 10. The CDR3 runs to 15 residues. Germline CDR1 reads LGHNA; CDR2 reads YSLEER. CDR3 region: CASSPSGRGGNEQFF. The CDR3 coding sequence is TGCGCCAGCAGCCCAAGCGGGCGGGGAGGGAATGAGCAGTTCTTC.

This chain links TRBV15 with TRBJ2-1; TRBD2 matches at 12 bases. This CDR3 comprises 15 residues. The J segment lost 5 bases and the V segment lost 5 bases, leaving 4 bases of the junction unmatched. Germline V gives CDR1 LNHNV, CDR2 YYDKDF (reference sequence). The CDR3 is CATSPGLAGHNEQFF. The DNA of the CDR3 is TGTGCCACCAGCCCGGGACTAGCGGGTCACAATGAGCAGTTCTTC.

The rearrangement uses TRBV30 and TRBJ2-1; D may be TRBD1 (6 bases). Looked up from germline, CDR1 is GTSNPN and CDR2 is SVGIG (reference sequence). The CDR3 length is 13 residues. V was shortened by 5 bases and J by 6 bases, with 14 bases between the two germline ends. The CDR3 reads CAWRSPGVNEQFF. DNA for the CDR3: TGTGCCTGGCGCTCCCCAGGGGTCAATGAGCAGTTCTTC.

The rearrangement uses TRBV5-4 and TRBJ2-5; D gene unclear. CDR1 is SGHNT, CDR2 YYREEE, per germline (reference sequence). The CDR3 totals 13 residues. V dropped 1 base and J dropped 2 bases, with 6 bases sitting between them. This CDR3 reads CASSLTVQETQYF. DNA for the CDR3: TGTGCCAGCAGCTTGACAGTTCAAGAGACCCAGTACTTC. Full variable domain (missing parts from reference TRBV5-4 and TRBJ2-5): ETGVTQSPTHLIKTRGQQVTLRCSSQSGHNTVSWYQQALGQGPQFIFQYYREEENGRGNFPPRFSGLQFPNYSSELNVNALELDDSALYLCASSLTVQETQYFGPGTRLLVL.

The genes are TRBV7-2 and TRBJ2-1; TRBD2 aligns across 15 bases. Germline V CDR1 and CDR2: SGHTA, FQGNSA. J lost 9 bases, V lost 4 bases, and 7 bases had no gene match. The CDR3 is 16 amino acids. Here the CDR3 reads CASSSAGLAGGGEQFF. CDR3 coding DNA: TGTGCCAGCAGCTCAGCGGGACTAGCGGGAGGAGGTGAGCAGTTCTTC.

This sequence joins TRBV7-3 and TRBJ2-2, with 7 nucleotides matching TRBD1. CDR3 length: 16 residues. Trimming cost V 2 bases and J 1 base; bases outside gene matches: 4. Per the germline V gene, CDR1 is SGHTA and CDR2 is FQGTGA. CDR3 nucleotides: TGTGCCAGCAGCTTAGGGGGACAGATGAACACCGGGGAGCTGTTTTTT. It encodes CASSLGGQMNTGELFF.

This clone was seen only a few times. The chain joins TRBV19 to TRBJ2-7, with 7 positions matching TRBD1. Germline CDR1 is LNHDA and CDR2 is SQIVND (reference sequence). V lost 4 bases, J lost 6 bases, and 6 bases stayed unmatched. This CDR3 has 13 residues. CDR3 DNA sequence: TGTGCCAGTAGTAACACAGGGGACGTCGAGCAGTACTTC. Protein product: CASSNTGDVEQYF. The whole variable domain, remainder taken from reference TRBV19 and TRBJ2-7, is DGGITQSPKYLFRKEGQNVTLSCEQNLNHDAMYWYRQDPGQGLRLIYYSQIVNDFQKGDIAEGYSVSREKKESFPLTVTSAQKNPTAFYLCASSNTGDVEQYFGPGTRLTVT.

The J gene is TRBJ1-2, the V gene TRBV3-1 (or the pseudogene TRBV3-2); unclear D gene. Trimming shortened V by 1 base and J by 7 bases, and 7 bases separated the two germline ends. This CDR3 spans 12 amino acids. Germline V gene data show CDR1 as LGHDT and CDR2 as YNNKEL (reference sequence). In DNA, the CDR3 is TGTGCCAGCAGCCAAGTCGGTCGTGGCTACACCTTC. It yields the protein CASSQVGRGYTF.